The 8 T cell receptor beta chains reported below all come from one sample, sequenced in a study of response to subunit inactivated influenza vaccine. In TCRdb, the RT-PCR reads were re-called with MiXCR into one record per CDR3 protein. The table has approximately 570,000 distinct CDR3 sequences, 7.6% seen once. The source was PBMCs from blood, collected about 24 months after vaccination. The receptor set was obtained from a man aged 45 to 75 who received an inactivated influenza vaccine.

This clonotype turned up a few times. The genes are TRBV29-1 and TRBJ2-5; D gene uncertain. The CDR3 spans 12 residues. The V end lost 4 bases, the J end lost 3 bases, and 9 bases lay between the germline ends. The germline gives CDR1 SQVTM, CDR2 ANQGSEA. The CDR3 region has the DNA TGCAGCGTTGGGCAGGTCAAAGAGACCCAGTACTTC. Protein product: CSVGQVKETQYF. Full variable domain (outside the CDR3, taken from reference TRBV29-1 and TRBJ2-5): SAVISQKPSRDICQRGTSLTIQCQVDSQVTMMFWYRQQPGQSLTLIATANQGSEATYESGFVIDKFPISRPNLTFSTLTVSNMSPEDSSIYLCSVGQVKETQYFGPGTRLLVL.

This clonotype was observed at least ten times. The chain combines TRBV5-1 with TRBJ2-5; 7 bases align to TRBD2. Germline CDR1 is SGHRS and CDR2 is YFSETQ. CDR3 size: 14 residues. With 5 bases clipped from V and 5 bases from J, the junction kept 9 bases outside the gene matches. The CDR3 DNA reads TGCGCCAGCAGAGGTCTAGCGGCTGGGGAGACCCAGTACTTC. Its protein is CASRGLAAGETQYF.

The chain recombines TRBV12-3 or TRBV12-4 with TRBJ1-1, with D possibly being TRBD1 (5 bases). The V end lost 3 bases, the J end lost 4 bases, and 12 bases lay between the germline ends. This CDR3 comprises 14 residues. Here the CDR3 DNA reads TGTGCCAGCAGTTTGCGGGACGGGGGCACTGAAGCTTTCTTT. Protein product: CASSLRDGGTEAFF.

This clonotype has more than one count but fewer than ten. The chain employs TRBV5-1 and TRBJ2-1; 10 bases line up with TRBD1. Germline V gene sequence: CDR1 SGHRS, CDR2 YFSETQ. J lost 5 bases, V lost 4 bases, and 3 bases had no gene match. This CDR3 is built from 14 residues. The CDR3 DNA follows: TGCGCCAGCAGCCCTGGGACAGGGGACAATGAGCAGTTCTTC. This translates into CASSPGTGDNEQFF.

This clonotype showed up many times. The V call is TRBV28, the J call TRBJ2-7; maybe TRBD2 (5 bases). Looked up from germline, CDR1 is MDHEN and CDR2 is SYDVKM. V was shortened by 5 bases and J by 1 base, with 12 bases between the two germline ends. The length of the CDR3 is 14 residues. The CDR3: CASSLYGLSYEQYF. The CDR3, as DNA: TGTGCCAGCAGTCTCTACGGACTTTCCTACGAGCAGTACTTC.

This clonotype was picked up many times. This sequence joins TRBV4-1 and TRBJ2-5; D gene uncertain. Germline CDR1 and CDR2: MGHRA and YSYEKL. The CDR3 runs to 13 residues. Trimming left V 3 bases short and J 5 bases short, with 10 bases between. In nucleotides, the CDR3 is TGCGCCAGCAGCCAGGTCATGGGGGAGACCCAGTACTTC. Protein sequence: CASSQVMGETQYF.

The rearrangement joins TRBV21-1 to TRBJ1-1; the DNA was not used to check the table's D call, TRBD1. TRBV21-1 constitutes a pseudogene. CDR3 size: 15 residues. CDR3 in amino acids: CASSTLGWERTEAFF. The CDR3 DNA is TGTGCCAGCAGCACCCTGGGGTGGGAGAGGACTGAAGCTTTCTTT.

This sequence joins TRBV3-1 and TRBJ2-7; no definite D call. Trimming took off 2 bases at V and 5 bases at J, with 16 bases between the two ends. The CDR3 has 15 amino acids. From germline, CDR1 is LGHDT and CDR2 YNNKEL (reference sequence). CDR3 region: CASSQQAPLTHEQYF. The CDR3 DNA follows: TGTGCCAGCAGCCAACAGGCCCCTTTGACCCACGAGCAGTACTTC.